This TCR beta chain derives from a study of siplizumab effects on memory and regulatory T cells. The CDR3 contains 14 residues. The germline V gene encodes CDR1 GTSNPN and CDR2 SVGIG (reference sequence). Trimming pared 0 bases from V and 3 bases from J, leaving 9 bases between. The repertoire was sequenced with immunoSEQ multiplex PCR; TCRdb's copy has only in-frame clones and lacks some. The table includes about 100,000 clones, about 91% detected once. The sequence derives from a human donor in good health. The chain carries TRBV30 and TRBJ1-5, with D perhaps TRBD1 (6 bases). Sequencing was carried out using CD4+ T cells sorted from blood. The CDR3 loop reads CAWSVGQNNQPQHF. In nucleotides, the CDR3 is TGTGCCTGGAGTGTCGGACAGAACAATCAGCCCCAGCATTTT.